The entry below describes one T cell receptor beta chain. This sample was included in a study of technical replicates of blood from a handful of donors. This table comes from immunoSEQ multiplex PCR, and its TCRdb copy is limited to in-frame clones, with some not included. The sample consists of just over 60,000 clones, roughly 86% of them appearing once. The sample taken for sequencing was PBMCs. This receptor was identified in a human donor in good health. Some clones in this sample may be carry-over from other donors' samples.

CDR3 nucleotide sequence: TGCGCCAGCAGCGCCGGGACTAGGCGTTCCGATGAGCAGTTCTTC. It encodes CASSAGTRRSDEQFF. V and J are TRBV5-1 and TRBJ2-1; 8 nucleotides line up with TRBD2. Trimming removed 4 bases from V and 8 bases from J; junction bases left unmatched: 11. The CDR3 is 15 residues long. Germline lookup yields CDR1 SGHRS and CDR2 YFSETQ.